This T cell receptor beta chain was retrieved from a study of CD8+ T cells in alopecia areata. The authors extracted RNA and reverse transcribed it into cDNA as the sequencing template. The assay was immunoSEQ multiplex PCR, and TCRdb's table has in-frame clones only and misses some. The sample holds 110,000 or so clones, around two fifths seen once. The ends were cut back, 5 bases at V and 6 bases at J, with 11 bases in the middle. CDR3 length: 12 amino acids. Germline values: CDR1 SGHTA, CDR2 FQGNSA. This clone was counted between two and nine times. Material: CD4+ T cells sorted from blood. This receptor was identified in a human donor with alopecia areata. This sequence joins TRBV7-2 and TRBJ2-7; D unclear. CDR3 amino acids: CASSPQRGEQYF. CDR3 in DNA: TGTGCCAGCAGCCCTCAACGAGGCGAGCAGTACTTC.